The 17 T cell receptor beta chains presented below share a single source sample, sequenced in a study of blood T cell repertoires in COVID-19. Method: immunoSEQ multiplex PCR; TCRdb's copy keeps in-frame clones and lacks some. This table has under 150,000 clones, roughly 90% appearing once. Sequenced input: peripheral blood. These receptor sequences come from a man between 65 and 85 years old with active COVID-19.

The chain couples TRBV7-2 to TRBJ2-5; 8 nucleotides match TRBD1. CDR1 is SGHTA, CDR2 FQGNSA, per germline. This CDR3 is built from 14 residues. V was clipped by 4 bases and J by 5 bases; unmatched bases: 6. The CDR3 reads CASSSARGQETQYF. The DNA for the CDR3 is TGTGCCAGCAGCTCCGCCAGGGGGCAGGAGACCCAGTACTTC.

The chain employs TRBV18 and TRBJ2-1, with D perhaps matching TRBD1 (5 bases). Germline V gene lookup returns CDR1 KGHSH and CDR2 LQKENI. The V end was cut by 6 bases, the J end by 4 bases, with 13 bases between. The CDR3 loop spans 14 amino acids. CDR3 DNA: TGTGCCAGCTCGCCCACAGGAGCTTACAATGAGCAGTTCTTC. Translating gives CASSPTGAYNEQFF.

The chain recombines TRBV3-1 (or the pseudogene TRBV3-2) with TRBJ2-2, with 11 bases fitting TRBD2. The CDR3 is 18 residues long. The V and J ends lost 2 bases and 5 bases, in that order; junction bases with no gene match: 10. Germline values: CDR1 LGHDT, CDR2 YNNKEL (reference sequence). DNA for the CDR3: TGTGCCAGCAGCCAAAGGGCTAGCGGGAGGTATGGAACCGGGGAGCTGTTTTTT. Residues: CASSQRASGRYGTGELFF.

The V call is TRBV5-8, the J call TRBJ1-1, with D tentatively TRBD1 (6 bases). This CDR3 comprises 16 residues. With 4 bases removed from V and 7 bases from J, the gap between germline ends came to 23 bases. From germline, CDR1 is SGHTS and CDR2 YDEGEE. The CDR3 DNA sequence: TGTGCCAGCAGCCCAGGGGCCAGGCAGGCCCTGGGTGAAGCTTTCTTT. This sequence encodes CASSPGARQALGEAFF.

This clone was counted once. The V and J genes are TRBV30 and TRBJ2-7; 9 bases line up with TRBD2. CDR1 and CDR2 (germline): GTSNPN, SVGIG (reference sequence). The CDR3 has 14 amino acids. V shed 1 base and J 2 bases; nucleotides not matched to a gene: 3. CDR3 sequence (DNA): TGTGCCTGGAGTGGGTCTAGCGGGACCTACGAGCAGTACTTC. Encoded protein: CAWSGSSGTYEQYF.

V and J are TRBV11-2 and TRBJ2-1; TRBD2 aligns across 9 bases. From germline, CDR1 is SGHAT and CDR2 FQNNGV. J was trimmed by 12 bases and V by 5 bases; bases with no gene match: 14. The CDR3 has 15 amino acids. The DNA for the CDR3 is TGTGCCAGCAGCCCTCCCGGGGTAGCGGGAGTGTCGCAGTTCTTC. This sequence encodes CASSPPGVAGVSQFF.

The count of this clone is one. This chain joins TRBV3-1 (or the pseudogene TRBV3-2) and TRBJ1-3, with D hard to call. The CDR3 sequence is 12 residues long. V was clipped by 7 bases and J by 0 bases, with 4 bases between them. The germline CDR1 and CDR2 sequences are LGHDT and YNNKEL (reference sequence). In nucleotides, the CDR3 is TGTGCCAGCACAGTCTCTGGAAACACCATATATTTT. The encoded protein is CASTVSGNTIYF.

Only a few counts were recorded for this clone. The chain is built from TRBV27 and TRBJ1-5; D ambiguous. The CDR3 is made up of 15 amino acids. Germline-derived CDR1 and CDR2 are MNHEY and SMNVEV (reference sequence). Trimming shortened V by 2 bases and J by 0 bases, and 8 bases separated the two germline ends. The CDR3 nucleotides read TGTGCCAGCAGTTTAAACGGGATTAGCAATCAGCCCCAGCATTTT. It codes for CASSLNGISNQPQHF.

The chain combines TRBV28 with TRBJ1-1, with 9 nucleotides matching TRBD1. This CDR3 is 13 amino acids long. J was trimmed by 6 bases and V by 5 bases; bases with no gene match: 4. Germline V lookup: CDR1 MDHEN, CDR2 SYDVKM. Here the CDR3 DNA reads TGTGCCAGCAGTCGGGACAGGGTCGCTGAAGCTTTCTTT. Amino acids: CASSRDRVAEAFF.

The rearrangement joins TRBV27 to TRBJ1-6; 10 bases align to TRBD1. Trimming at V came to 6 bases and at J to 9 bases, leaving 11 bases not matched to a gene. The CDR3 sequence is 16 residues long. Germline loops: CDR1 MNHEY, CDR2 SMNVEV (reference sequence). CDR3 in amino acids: CASSSQGTGVLSPLHF. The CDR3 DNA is TGTGCCAGCAGCTCTCAAGGGACAGGGGTACTTTCACCCCTCCACTTT.

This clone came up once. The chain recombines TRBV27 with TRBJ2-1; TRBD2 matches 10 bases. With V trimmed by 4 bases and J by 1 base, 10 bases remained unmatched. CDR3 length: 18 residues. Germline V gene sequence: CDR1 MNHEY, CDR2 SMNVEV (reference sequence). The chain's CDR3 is CASSSLRTSGSSYNEQFF. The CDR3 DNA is TGTGCCAGCAGTTCCCTCCGGACTAGCGGATCTTCCTACAATGAGCAGTTCTTC.

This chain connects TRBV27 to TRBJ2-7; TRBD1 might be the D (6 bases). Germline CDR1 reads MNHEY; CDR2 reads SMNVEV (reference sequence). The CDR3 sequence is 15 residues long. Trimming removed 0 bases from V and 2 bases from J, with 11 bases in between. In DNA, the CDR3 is TGTGCCAGCAGTTTATCTGTGGGGGCGACCTACGAGCAGTACTTC. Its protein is CASSLSVGATYEQYF.

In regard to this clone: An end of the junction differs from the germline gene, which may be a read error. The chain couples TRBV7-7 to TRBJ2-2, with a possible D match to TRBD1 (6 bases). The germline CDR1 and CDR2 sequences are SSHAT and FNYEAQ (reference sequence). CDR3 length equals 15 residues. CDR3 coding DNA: TGTGCTAGCAGCTTCGGCACAGGGAATACCGGGGAGCTGTTTTTT. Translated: CASSFGTGNTGELFF.

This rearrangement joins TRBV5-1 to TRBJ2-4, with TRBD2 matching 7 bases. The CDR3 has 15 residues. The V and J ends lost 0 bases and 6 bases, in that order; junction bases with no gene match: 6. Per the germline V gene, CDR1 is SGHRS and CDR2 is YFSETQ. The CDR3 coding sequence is TGCGCCAGCAGCTTGGCCGGTATAGCGGGAAACATTCAGTACTTC. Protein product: CASSLAGIAGNIQYF. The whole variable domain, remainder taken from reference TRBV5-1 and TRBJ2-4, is KAGVTQTPRYLIKTRGQQVTLSCSPISGHRSVSWYQQTPGQGLQFLFEYFSETQRNKGNFPGRFSGRQFSNSRSEMNVSTLELGDSALYLCASSLAGIAGNIQYFGAGTRLSVL.

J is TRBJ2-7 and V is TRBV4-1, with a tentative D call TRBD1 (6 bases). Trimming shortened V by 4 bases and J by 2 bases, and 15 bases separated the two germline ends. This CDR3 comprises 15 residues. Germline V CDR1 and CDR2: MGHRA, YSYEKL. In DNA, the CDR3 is TGCGCCAGCAGCCGCGTTCAGGACAGTACCTACGAGCAGTACTTC. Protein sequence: CASSRVQDSTYEQYF.

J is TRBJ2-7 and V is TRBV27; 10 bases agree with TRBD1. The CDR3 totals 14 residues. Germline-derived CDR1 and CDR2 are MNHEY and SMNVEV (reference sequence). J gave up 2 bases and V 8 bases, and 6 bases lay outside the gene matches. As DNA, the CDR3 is TGTGCCAGCTCCGACAGGGGGCCCACCTACGAGCAGTACTTC. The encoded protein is CASSDRGPTYEQYF.

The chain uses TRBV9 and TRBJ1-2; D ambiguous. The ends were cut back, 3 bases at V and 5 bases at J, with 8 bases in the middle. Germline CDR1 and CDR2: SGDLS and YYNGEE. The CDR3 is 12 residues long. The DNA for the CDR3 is TGTGCCAGCAGCGATACAGCTTATGGCTACACCTTC. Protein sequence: CASSDTAYGYTF.